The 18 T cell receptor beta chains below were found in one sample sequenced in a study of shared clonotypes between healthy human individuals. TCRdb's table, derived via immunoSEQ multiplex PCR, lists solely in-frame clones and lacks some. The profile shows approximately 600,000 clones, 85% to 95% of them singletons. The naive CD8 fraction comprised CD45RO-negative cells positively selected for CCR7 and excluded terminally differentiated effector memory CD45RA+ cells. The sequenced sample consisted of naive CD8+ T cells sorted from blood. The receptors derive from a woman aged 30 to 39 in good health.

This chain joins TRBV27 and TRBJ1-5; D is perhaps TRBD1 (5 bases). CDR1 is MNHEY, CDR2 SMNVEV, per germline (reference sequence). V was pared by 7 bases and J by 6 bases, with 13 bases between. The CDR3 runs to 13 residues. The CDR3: CASKAGTGQPQHF. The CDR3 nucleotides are TGTGCCAGCAAAGCAGGGACGGGTCAGCCCCAGCATTTT.

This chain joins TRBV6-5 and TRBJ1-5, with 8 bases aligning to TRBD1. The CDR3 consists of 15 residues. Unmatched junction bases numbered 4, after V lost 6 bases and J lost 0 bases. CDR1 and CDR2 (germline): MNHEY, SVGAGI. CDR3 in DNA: TGTGCCAGCAGAGGGACAGGTTATAGCAATCAGCCCCAGCATTTT. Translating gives CASRGTGYSNQPQHF.

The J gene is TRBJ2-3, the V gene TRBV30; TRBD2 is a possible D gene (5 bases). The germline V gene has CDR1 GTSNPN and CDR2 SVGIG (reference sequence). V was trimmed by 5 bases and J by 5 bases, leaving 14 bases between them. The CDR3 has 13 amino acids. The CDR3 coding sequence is TGTGCCTGGGAACCAACTAGTGGAGATACGCAGTATTTT. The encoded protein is CAWEPTSGDTQYF.

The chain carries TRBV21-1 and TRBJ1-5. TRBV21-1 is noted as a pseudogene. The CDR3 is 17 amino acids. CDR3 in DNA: TGTGCCAGCTTACCCCCCCCACAGTTTTCCGACGGGGAGCCCCAGCATTTT. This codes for CASLPPPQFSDGEPQHF.

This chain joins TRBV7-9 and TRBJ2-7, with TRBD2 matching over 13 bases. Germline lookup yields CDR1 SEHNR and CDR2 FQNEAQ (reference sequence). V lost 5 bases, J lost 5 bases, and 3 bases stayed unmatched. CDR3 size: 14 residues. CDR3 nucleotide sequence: TGTGCCAGCAGCCCAGGGACTAGCGGGAACGAGCAGTACTTC. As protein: CASSPGTSGNEQYF. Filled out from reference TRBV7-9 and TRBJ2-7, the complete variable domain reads DTGVSQNPRHKITKRGQNVTFRCDPISEHNRLYWYRQTLGQGPEFLTYFQNEAQLEKSRLLSDRFSAERPKGSFSTLEIQRTEQGDSAMYLCASSPGTSGNEQYFGPGTRLTVT.

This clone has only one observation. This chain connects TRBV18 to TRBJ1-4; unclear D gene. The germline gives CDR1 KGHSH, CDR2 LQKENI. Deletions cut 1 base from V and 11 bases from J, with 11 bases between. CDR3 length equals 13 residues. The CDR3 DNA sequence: TGTGCCAGCTCACCACAGCCCCGGGAGAAACTGTTTTTT. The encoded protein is CASSPQPREKLFF.

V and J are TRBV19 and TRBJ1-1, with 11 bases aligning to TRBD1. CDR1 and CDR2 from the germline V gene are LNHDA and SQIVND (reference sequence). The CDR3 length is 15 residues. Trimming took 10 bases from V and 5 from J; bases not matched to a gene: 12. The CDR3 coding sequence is TGTGCCACCCGATCCCCGGACAGGGGGCCGACTGAAGCTTTCTTT. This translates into CATRSPDRGPTEAFF.

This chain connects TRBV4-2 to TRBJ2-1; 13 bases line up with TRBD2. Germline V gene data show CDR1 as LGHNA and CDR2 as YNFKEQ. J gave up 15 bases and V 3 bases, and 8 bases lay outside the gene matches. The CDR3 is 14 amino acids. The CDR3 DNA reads TGTGCCAGCAGCCAGGGACTAGCGGGATTAGAGACGTTCTTC. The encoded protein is CASSQGLAGLETFF.

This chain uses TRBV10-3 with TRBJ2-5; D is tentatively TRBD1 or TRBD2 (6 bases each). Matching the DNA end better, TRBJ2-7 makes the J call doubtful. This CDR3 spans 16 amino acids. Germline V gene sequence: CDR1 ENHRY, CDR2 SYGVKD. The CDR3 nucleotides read TGTGCCATCAGTGAGGGCATTACGGGGGCTTTCTACGAGCAGTACTTC. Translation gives CAISEGITGAFYEQYF.

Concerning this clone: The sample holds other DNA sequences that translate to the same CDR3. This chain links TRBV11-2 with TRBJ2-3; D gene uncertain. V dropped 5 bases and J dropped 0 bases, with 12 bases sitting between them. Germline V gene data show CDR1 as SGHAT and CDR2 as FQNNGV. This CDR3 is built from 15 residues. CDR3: CASSLLRSSTDTQYF. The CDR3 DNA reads TGTGCCAGCAGCCTCCTCCGTAGCAGCACAGATACGCAGTATTTT.

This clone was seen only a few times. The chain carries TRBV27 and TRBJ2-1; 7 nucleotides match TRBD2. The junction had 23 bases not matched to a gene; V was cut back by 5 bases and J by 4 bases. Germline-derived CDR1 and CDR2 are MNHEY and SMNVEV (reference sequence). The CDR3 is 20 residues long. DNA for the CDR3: TGTGCCAGCAGTACTTATGCCCCTGGGGAGCGGGACCCTTTTTACAATGAGCAGTTCTTC. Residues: CASSTYAPGERDPFYNEQFF.

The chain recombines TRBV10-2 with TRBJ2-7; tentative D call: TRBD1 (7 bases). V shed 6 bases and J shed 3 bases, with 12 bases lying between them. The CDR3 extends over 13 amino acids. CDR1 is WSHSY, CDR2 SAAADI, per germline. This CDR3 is CASSRGVGYEQYF. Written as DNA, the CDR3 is TGCGCCAGCAGCAGGGGGGTTGGCTACGAGCAGTACTTC.

The chain's CDR3 is CASSTDRGVYEQYF. DNA for the CDR3: TGTGCCAGTAGTACGGACAGGGGGGTCTACGAGCAGTACTTC. V and J are TRBV19 and TRBJ2-7; 10 positions match TRBD1. CDR1 LNHDA and CDR2 SQIVND come from the germline V gene (reference sequence). Trimming removed 4 bases from V and 3 bases from J; junction bases left unmatched: 3. This CDR3 has 14 amino acids.

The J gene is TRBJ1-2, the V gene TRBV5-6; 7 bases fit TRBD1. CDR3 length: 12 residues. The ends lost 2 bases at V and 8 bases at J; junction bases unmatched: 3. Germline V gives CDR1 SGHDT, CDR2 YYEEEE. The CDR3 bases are TGTGCCAGCAGCTTAGGAGGGGGCGGCTACACCTTC. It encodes CASSLGGGGYTF.

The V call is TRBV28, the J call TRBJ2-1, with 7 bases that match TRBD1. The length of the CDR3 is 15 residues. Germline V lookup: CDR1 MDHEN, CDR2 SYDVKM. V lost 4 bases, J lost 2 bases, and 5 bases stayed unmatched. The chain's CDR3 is CASSYDREPYNEQFF. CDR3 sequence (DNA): TGTGCCAGCAGTTACGACAGGGAGCCCTACAATGAGCAGTTCTTC.

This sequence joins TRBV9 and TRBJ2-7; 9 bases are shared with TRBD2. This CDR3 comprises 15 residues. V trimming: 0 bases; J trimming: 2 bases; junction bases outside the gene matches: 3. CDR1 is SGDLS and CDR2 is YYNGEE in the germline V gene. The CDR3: CASSVEAGGAYEQYF. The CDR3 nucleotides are TGTGCCAGCAGCGTAGAAGCGGGAGGCGCCTACGAGCAGTACTTC.

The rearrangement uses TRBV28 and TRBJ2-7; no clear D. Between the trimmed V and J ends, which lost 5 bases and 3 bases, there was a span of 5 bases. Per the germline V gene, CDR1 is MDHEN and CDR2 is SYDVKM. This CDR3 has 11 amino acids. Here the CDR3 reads CASSVYYEQYF. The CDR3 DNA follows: TGTGCCAGCAGTGTATACTACGAGCAGTACTTC.

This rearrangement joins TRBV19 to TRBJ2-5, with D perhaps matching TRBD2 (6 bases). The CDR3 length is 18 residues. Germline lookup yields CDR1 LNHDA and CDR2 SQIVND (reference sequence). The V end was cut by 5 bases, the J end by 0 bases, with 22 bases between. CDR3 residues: CASSPGPYDGGYQETQYF. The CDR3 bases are TGTGCCAGTAGTCCAGGCCCCTACGATGGGGGGTACCAAGAGACCCAGTACTTC.